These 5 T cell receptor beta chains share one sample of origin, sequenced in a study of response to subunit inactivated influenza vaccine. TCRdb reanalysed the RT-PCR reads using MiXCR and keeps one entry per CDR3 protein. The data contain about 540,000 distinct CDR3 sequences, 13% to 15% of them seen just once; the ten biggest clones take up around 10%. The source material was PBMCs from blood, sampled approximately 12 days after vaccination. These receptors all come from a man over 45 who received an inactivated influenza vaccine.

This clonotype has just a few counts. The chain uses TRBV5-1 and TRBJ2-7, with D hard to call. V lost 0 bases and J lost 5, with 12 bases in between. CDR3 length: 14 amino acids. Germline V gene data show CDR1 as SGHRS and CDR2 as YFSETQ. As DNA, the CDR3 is TGCGCCAGCAGCTTGGGAAGCCACGGCGACGAGCAGTACTTC. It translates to CASSLGSHGDEQYF.

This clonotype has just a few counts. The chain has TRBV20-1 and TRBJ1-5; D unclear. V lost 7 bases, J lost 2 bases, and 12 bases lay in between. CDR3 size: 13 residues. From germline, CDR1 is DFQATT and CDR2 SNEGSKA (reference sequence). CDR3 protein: CSVSLQRNQPQHF. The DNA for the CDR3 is TGCAGTGTAAGCTTACAGCGCAATCAGCCCCAGCATTTT.

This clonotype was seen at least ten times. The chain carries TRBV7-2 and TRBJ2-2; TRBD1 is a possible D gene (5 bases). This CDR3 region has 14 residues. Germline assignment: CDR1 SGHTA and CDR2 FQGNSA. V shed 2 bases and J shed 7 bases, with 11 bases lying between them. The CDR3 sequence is CASSLLTTGGELFF. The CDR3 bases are TGTGCCAGCAGCTTACTAACTACAGGCGGGGAGCTGTTTTTT.

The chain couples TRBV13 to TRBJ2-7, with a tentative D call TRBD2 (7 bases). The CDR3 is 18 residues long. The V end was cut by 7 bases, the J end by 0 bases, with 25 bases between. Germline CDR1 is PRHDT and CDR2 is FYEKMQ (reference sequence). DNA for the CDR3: TGTGCCAGCACAAAGGGGGGGGGATCTAGCGCCTTCTCCTACGAGCAGTACTTC. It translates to CASTKGGGSSAFSYEQYF.

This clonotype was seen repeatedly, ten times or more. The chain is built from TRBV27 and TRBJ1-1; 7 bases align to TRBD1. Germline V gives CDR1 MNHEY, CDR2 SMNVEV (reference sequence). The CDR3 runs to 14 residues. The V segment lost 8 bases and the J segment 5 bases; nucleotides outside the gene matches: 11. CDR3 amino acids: CASWTGLRGTEAFF. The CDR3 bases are TGTGCCAGCTGGACAGGCCTGAGAGGGACTGAAGCTTTCTTT.